Here is one T cell receptor (beta chain) with its context. The antigen is undetermined. The CDR3 is 16 amino acids. With 0 bases removed from V and 13 bases from J, the gap between germline ends came to 25 bases. In germline, CDR1 is DFQATT, CDR2 SNEGSKA (reference sequence). The data derive from a study of blood T cells in healthy people across ages. Notes on the study in general: Age brought a roughly linear fall in TCR beta diversity measured per million T cells. A strong correlation between TCR beta diversity and naive T cell percentage was seen.

A second PCR, run for roughly 7 to 11 cycles, used a sample-barcoded 5' primer plus a J-beta primer mix. TCRdb re-analysed the 5' RACE reads in MiXCR, keeping a single row per CDR3 protein. The profile covers around 690,000 distinct CDR3 sequences, with under 65% appearing a single time and 30% to 45% taken by the ten largest. What was sequenced was blood. The origin of this receptor is a man in his 60s in good health. V usage is TRBV20-1 and J usage is TRBJ2-1; D unresolved. The CDR3 loop is CSARDWPNWVVRIQFF. The CDR3 DNA follows: TGCAGTGCTAGAGATTGGCCCAACTGGGTTGTCCGGATCCAGTTCTTC.